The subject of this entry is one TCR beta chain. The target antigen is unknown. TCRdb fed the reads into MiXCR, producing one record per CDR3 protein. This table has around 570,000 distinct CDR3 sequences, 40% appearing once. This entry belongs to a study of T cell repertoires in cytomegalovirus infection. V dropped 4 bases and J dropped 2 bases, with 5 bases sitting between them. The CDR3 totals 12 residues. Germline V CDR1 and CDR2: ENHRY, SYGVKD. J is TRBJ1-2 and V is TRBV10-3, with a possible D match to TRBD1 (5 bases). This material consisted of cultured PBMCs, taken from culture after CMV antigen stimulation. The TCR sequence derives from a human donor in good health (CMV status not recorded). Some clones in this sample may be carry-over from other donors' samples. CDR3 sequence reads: CAISGTNYGYTF. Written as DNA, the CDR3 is TGTGCCATCAGTGGGACAAACTATGGCTACACCTTC.